Below, one T cell receptor beta chain is given with its context. The antigen remains undetermined. After removal of 2 bases from V and 0 bases from J, the junction contained 7 bases not matched to a gene. CDR1 is GTSNPN and CDR2 is SVGIG in the germline V gene (reference sequence). This CDR3 region has 16 residues. The PCR made use of 60 Vbeta and 13 Jbeta primers. TCRdb's copy holds only in-frame clones and misses some; the assay was immunoSEQ multiplex PCR. The sample lists 150,000 to 200,000 clones, 60% to 80% seen once, with 4.7% in the top ten. These data are taken from a study of cytomegalovirus exposure and HLA in healthy donors. Notes on the study in general: Among immune exposure information, only CMV serostatus was available. Association with HLA alleles at 0.05 false discovery rate was found for approximately 18,000 TCR beta sequences in a later analysis. Apparent HLA restriction characterized most CMV-associated TCR beta chains in a later analysis. Overall, some 160 TCR beta chains were annotated as cytomegalovirus-associated.

Sample: PBMCs. The V call is TRBV30, the J call TRBJ1-2, with 9 bases identical to TRBD1. The sequence was obtained from a man younger than 35 in good health and CMV-seropositive. The CDR3 DNA reads as TGTGCCTGGAGTTTCCTAGGGACAGGGCCTAACTATGGCTACACCTTC. This gives the protein CAWSFLGTGPNYGYTF.